This T cell receptor (beta chain) originates from a study of T cell responses to AZD1222 COVID-19 vaccine. The repertoire was sequenced with immunoSEQ multiplex PCR; TCRdb's copy has only in-frame clones and lacks some. The sample lists more than 85,000 clones, 86% occurring once. The CDR3 spans 15 residues. Germline V gene lookup returns CDR1 MNHEY and CDR2 SVGAGI. The ends were cut back, 2 bases at V and 6 bases at J, with 13 bases in the middle. The chain has TRBV6-5 and TRBJ2-2, with TRBD1 as a possible D gene (5 bases). The specimen was peripheral blood, collected on day 0 of AZD1222 vaccination. This receptor was obtained from an adult in good health. The CDR3 is CASSYLSPGSGELFF. CDR3 in DNA: TGTGCCAGCAGTTACCTGTCGCCAGGGTCCGGGGAGCTGTTTTTT.